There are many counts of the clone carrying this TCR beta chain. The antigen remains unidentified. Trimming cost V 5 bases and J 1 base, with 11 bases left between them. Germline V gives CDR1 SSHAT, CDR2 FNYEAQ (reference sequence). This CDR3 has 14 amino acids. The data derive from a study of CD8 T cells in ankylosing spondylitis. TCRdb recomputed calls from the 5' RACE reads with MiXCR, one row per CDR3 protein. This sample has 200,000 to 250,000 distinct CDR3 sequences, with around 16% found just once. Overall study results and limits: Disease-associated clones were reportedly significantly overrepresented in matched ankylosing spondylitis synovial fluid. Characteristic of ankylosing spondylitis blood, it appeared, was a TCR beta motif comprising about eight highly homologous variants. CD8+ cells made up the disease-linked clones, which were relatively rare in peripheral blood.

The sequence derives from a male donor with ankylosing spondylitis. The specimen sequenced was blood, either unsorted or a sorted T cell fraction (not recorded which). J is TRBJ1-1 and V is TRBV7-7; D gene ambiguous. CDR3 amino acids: CASSPLYPNTEAFF. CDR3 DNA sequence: TGTGCCAGCAGCCCACTCTATCCGAACACTGAAGCTTTCTTT. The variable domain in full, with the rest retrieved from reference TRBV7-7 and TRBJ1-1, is GAGVSQSPRYKVTKRGQDVTLRCDPISSHATLYWYQQALGQGPEFLTYFNYEAQPDKSGLPSDRFSAERPEGSISTLTIQRTEQRDSAMYRCASSPLYPNTEAFFGQGTRLTVV.